Listed here is a single T cell receptor (beta chain). This clone was picked up one time. What antigen it recognizes has not been identified. Base qualities are not provided; no much larger clone lies one nucleotide away. This entry belongs to a study of primary melanoma T cells and metastatic recurrence (TCRdb year 2020). Looking at the study overall: A total of 150 to 200 primary melanomas made up the cohort, all of stage T2 to T4 and more than 1 mm thick. Whether patient outcome could be predicted by T-cell fraction and T-cell repertoire clonality in primary melanoma tumors was the question this study put to the test. The T-cell fraction measured by TCR beta sequencing was weighed against progression-free survival, the clinical outcome chosen for the comparison. Histopathological grading of tumor-infiltrating lymphocytes was compared with the sequencing-derived T-cell fraction.

Patients had primary melanoma that had been surgically resected and was considered potentially curable but at risk of metastatic recurrence. Beyond this particular receptor, the publication reports: A T-cell fraction greater than 20% appeared to be protective whatever the ulceration status, mitotic rate or nodal disease. Progression-free survival prediction was reportedly improved more by adding T-cell fraction to tumor thickness than by adding any other histopathological variable. Progression-free survival was reportedly predicted by the tumor T-cell fraction independently of age, mitotic rate, ulceration and thickness. The authors framed an effective T-cell-mediated antitumor response in primary melanoma only as a suggestion, not a demonstrated mechanism.

Relative to germline, V is missing 8 bases and J is missing 3 bases, with 4 bases of the junction outside any gene match. Including cysteine and phenylalanine, the CDR3 has 13 amino acids. The retained sequence is limited to the CDR3, 39 bases, with the frame set at the first base. The germline V gene specifies MGHDK as CDR1 and SYGVNS as CDR2. Library preparation used the immunoSEQ multiplex PCR assay. High-throughput sequencing of the T-cell receptor beta chain was performed on primary melanoma tumor tissue. For the original study's pipeline: The repertoire analyses covered TCRB CDR3 sharing between samples and the distribution of insertions and deletions. The predictive value of the T-cell fraction was ranked against histopathological variables by a gradient-boosted model. Drawn from immuneACCESS, this table holds only the in-frame rearrangements with V and J called that TCRdb kept. Clones are partly lost; checked studies trace under half to an unresolved V gene and leave the rest unexplained. The D gene and trimming were derived from the DNA, and the V and J assignments and clone size from that table. For this sample the table gives about 1,100 clones, of which 85% to 90% were detected only once. The ten largest clones capture 35% of the sample.

Recombination joined TRBV25-1 with TRBJ2-7; 10 bases in between match TRBD1. The sequenced sample was melanoma tumor tissue. The receptor's source is a human donor with melanoma. The DNA sequence follows: TGTGCCAGCGGGGACAGGGGCGGCTACGAGCAGTACTTC. It codes for CASGDRGGYEQYF.